The 23 T cell receptor beta chains in this list originate from one sample, sequenced in a study of blood T cell repertoires in COVID-19. The repertoire was sequenced with immunoSEQ multiplex PCR; TCRdb's copy has only in-frame clones and lacks some. The sample holds 400,000 to 550,000 clones, about 85% seen once. Material for sequencing was PBMCs or T cells enriched from blood (not recorded which). Receptors originate from a woman between 18 and 29 years old with acute COVID-19.

The CDR3 reads CASSLEGREENIQYF. The CDR3 DNA is TGTGCCAGCAGCTTAGAAGGGCGGGAGGAGAACATTCAGTACTTC. The J gene is TRBJ2-4, the V gene TRBV7-2, with TRBD2 identical over 8 bases. The CDR3 consists of 15 residues. The trim removed 1 base at V and 7 bases at J, leaving 6 bases unmatched. Germline CDR1 reads SGHTA; CDR2 reads FQGNSA.

The CDR3 sequence is CASATSGRVNEQFF. As DNA, the CDR3 is TGTGCCAGCGCGACTAGCGGGAGAGTGAATGAGCAGTTCTTC. The chain has TRBV25-1 and TRBJ2-1; 12 bases line up with TRBD2. The germline CDR1 and CDR2 sequences are MGHDK and SYGVNS. Trimming removed 8 bases from V and 7 bases from J; junction bases left unmatched: 6. The CDR3 has 14 amino acids.

J is TRBJ2-7 and V is TRBV28; perhaps TRBD1 as D (6 bases). Per germline, CDR1 MDHEN and CDR2 SYDVKM. There are 13 residues in the CDR3. V was shortened by 9 bases and J by 3 bases, with 15 bases between the two germline ends. The CDR3 DNA reads as TGTGCCAGTGATGGGGGCACTAGCTACGAGCAGTACTTC. This encodes CASDGGTSYEQYF.

V and J are TRBV5-1 and TRBJ1-1; 9 positions agree with TRBD1. V lost 4 bases, J lost 8 bases, and 9 bases stayed unmatched. Germline lookup yields CDR1 SGHRS and CDR2 YFSETQ. The CDR3 runs to 14 residues. The CDR3 DNA reads TGCGCCAGCAGCATCGGGACAGGGAACCTCGAAGCTTTCTTT. Translated: CASSIGTGNLEAFF. Using reference TRBV5-1 and TRBJ1-1 for the parts outside the CDR3, the full variable domain is KAGVTQTPRYLIKTRGQQVTLSCSPISGHRSVSWYQQTPGQGLQFLFEYFSETQRNKGNFPGRFSGRQFSNSRSEMNVSTLELGDSALYLCASSIGTGNLEAFFGQGTRLTVV.

The CDR3 sequence is CASSAKRGETQYF. The CDR3 coding sequence is TGTGCCAGCAGTGCCAAGAGAGGAGAGACCCAGTACTTC. The V call is TRBV25-1, the J call TRBJ2-5, with unresolved D. Trimming took 4 bases from V and 4 from J, leaving 10 bases between them. This CDR3 contains 13 residues. Per the germline V gene, CDR1 is MGHDK and CDR2 is SYGVNS.

This chain links TRBV5-1 with TRBJ1-5; a weak D match, TRBD1 (6 bases). Germline assignment: CDR1 SGHRS and CDR2 YFSETQ. Trimming removed 4 bases at V and 0 bases at J, with 17 bases between. The CDR3 is made up of 17 amino acids. As DNA, the CDR3 is TGCGCCAGCAGCACCGGACAGAACCTTTATAGCAATCAGCCCCAGCATTTT. Protein sequence: CASSTGQNLYSNQPQHF.

This chain uses TRBV5-1 with TRBJ1-1, with D perhaps TRBD1 (5 bases). Germline CDR1 reads SGHRS; CDR2 reads YFSETQ. The germline V and J ends were trimmed by 3 bases and 1 base, with 7 bases remaining between them. This CDR3 has 13 residues. CDR3 sequence reads: CASSSTENTEAFF. CDR3 sequence (DNA): TGCGCCAGCAGCTCGACAGAGAACACTGAAGCTTTCTTT.

V usage is TRBV18 and J usage is TRBJ2-7, with a possible D match to TRBD1 (5 bases). In germline, CDR1 is KGHSH, CDR2 LQKENI. The CDR3 runs to 14 residues. The germline V and J ends were trimmed by 2 bases and 7 bases, with 15 bases remaining between them. The CDR3 protein is CASSPREGVGEQYF. CDR3 nucleotides: TGTGCCAGCTCACCAAGGGAAGGGGTGGGTGAGCAGTACTTC.

The rearrangement joins TRBV7-3 to TRBJ2-2; weak D call: TRBD1 (5 bases). The length of the CDR3 is 14 residues. V lost 3 bases to trimming and J lost 8 bases, with 13 bases between them. The germline V gene has CDR1 SGHTA and CDR2 FQGTGA. As DNA, the CDR3 is TGTGCCAGCAGCTTTTCTCAGGGCACTGGGGAGCTGTTTTTT. This sequence encodes CASSFSQGTGELFF.

V is TRBV19 and J is TRBJ2-3, with TRBD1 matching 8 bases. The germline CDR1 and CDR2 sequences are LNHDA and SQIVND (reference sequence). J was trimmed by 3 bases and V by 5 bases; bases with no gene match: 10. The length of the CDR3 is 16 residues. The CDR3 protein is CASSPRTGLLTDTQYF. The CDR3 DNA is TGTGCCAGTAGTCCACGGACAGGGCTGTTAACAGATACGCAGTATTTT.

CDR3 bases: TGTGCCAGCAGCATCCGACAGAACAATCAGCCCCAGCATTTT. As protein: CASSIRQNNQPQHF. The chain is built from TRBV14 and TRBJ1-5, with a weak D call TRBD1 (5 bases). This CDR3 is 14 amino acids long. V lost 5 bases and J 3 bases, leaving 11 bases between the germline ends. Germline-derived CDR1 and CDR2 are SGHDN and FVKESK.

This chain joins TRBV11-2 and TRBJ1-6, with D maybe TRBD1 (5 bases). The CDR3 loop spans 13 amino acids. Trimming pared 3 bases from V and 7 bases from J, leaving 7 bases between. Germline V lookup: CDR1 SGHAT, CDR2 FQNNGV. CDR3 protein: CASSFAGNSPLHF. The CDR3 coding sequence is TGTGCCAGCAGCTTCGCAGGGAATTCACCCCTCCACTTT.

The rearrangement links TRBV29-1 to TRBJ2-7; TRBD1 agrees at 7 bases. After removal of 5 bases from V and 7 bases from J, the junction contained 2 bases not matched to a gene. Germline lookup yields CDR1 SQVTM and CDR2 ANQGSEA. The CDR3 has 10 amino acids. The CDR3 reads CSVQQGEQYF. The CDR3 DNA is TGCAGCGTTCAACAGGGGGAGCAGTACTTC.

The CDR3 loop is CSGRASGRSTDTQYF. CDR3 nucleotide sequence: TGCAGCGGGCGGGCTAGCGGGAGGAGCACAGATACGCAGTATTTT. The J gene is TRBJ2-3, the V gene TRBV29-1; TRBD2 matches at 11 bases. The germline V gene has CDR1 SQVTM and CDR2 ANQGSEA. The length of the CDR3 is 15 residues. The V segment lost 7 bases and the J segment 0 bases; nucleotides outside the gene matches: 6.

The V call is TRBV6-4, the J call TRBJ1-2; D gene uncertain. The CDR3 length is 14 residues. The germline gives CDR1 MRHNA, CDR2 SNTAGT. V lost 0 bases and J 4 bases, leaving 9 bases between the germline ends. CDR3 in amino acids: CASSDSHGVYGYTF. DNA for the CDR3: TGTGCCAGCAGTGACTCGCACGGAGTCTATGGCTACACCTTC.

The V call is TRBV5-6, the J call TRBJ2-7; perhaps TRBD1 as D (6 bases). Trimming took 3 bases from V and 5 from J, leaving 18 bases between them. Germline CDR1 and CDR2: SGHDT and YYEEEE. The length of the CDR3 is 15 residues. In DNA, the CDR3 is TGTGCCAGCAGCTGGACGACAGGCGTATTACACGAGCAGTACTTC. It yields the protein CASSWTTGVLHEQYF. The complete variable domain, with remaining parts taken from reference TRBV5-6 and TRBJ2-7, reads DAGVTQSPTHLIKTRGQQVTLRCSPKSGHDTVSWYQQALGQGPQFIFQYYEEEERQRGNFPDRFSGHQFPNYSSELNVNALLLGDSALYLCASSWTTGVLHEQYFGPGTRLTVT.

This clone was seen ten or more times. The chain combines TRBV3-1 (or the pseudogene TRBV3-2) with TRBJ2-2, with D possibly being TRBD2 (5 bases). CDR3 length equals 13 residues. With 1 base removed from V and 10 bases from J, the gap between germline ends came to 10 bases. Germline CDR1 and CDR2: LGHDT and YNNKEL (reference sequence). CDR3 DNA sequence: TGTGCCAGCAGCCAAGTAGAGGGAGAGGAGCTGTTTTTT. It is translated as CASSQVEGEELFF.

The V and J genes are TRBV7-9 and TRBJ1-3; TRBD1 might be the D (6 bases). The CDR3 is 16 amino acids. The V and J ends lost 0 bases and 4 bases respectively, with 13 bases between them. CDR1 and CDR2 from the germline V gene are SEHNR and FQNEAQ (reference sequence). CDR3 sequence: CASSLARQDGGNTIYF. The DNA of the CDR3 is TGTGCCAGCAGCTTAGCCCGACAGGACGGGGGAAACACCATATATTTT.

The J gene is TRBJ2-1, the V gene TRBV11-2, with TRBD1 as a possible D gene (6 bases). The V end was cut by 6 bases, the J end by 6 bases, with 12 bases between. This CDR3 contains 13 residues. The germline gives CDR1 SGHAT, CDR2 FQNNGV. In DNA form, the CDR3 reads TGTGCCAGCAGGACTACAGGGTTCAATGAGCAGTTCTTC. Translation gives CASRTTGFNEQFF.

This clone came up a few times. This chain joins TRBV7-2 and TRBJ2-6; TRBD1 agrees at 10 bases. The CDR3 is 16 residues long. Trimming took 8 bases from V and 2 from J; bases not matched to a gene: 6. CDR1 is SGHTA and CDR2 is FQGNSA in the germline V gene. Written as DNA, the CDR3 is TGTGCCAGCTGTCGGACAGGGGGAACTGGGGCCAACGTCCTGACTTTC. Amino acid sequence: CASCRTGGTGANVLTF.

The chain has TRBV21-1 and TRBJ1-1; TRBD1, as called in the table, went unchecked against the DNA. TRBV21-1 corresponds to a pseudogene. The CDR3 covers 18 residues. CDR3 in DNA: TGTGCCAGCAGCAAAGGGCTCCTTTTTACAGGGTGTAGCACTGAAGCTTTCTTT. Amino acid sequence: CASSKGLLFTGCSTEAFF.

This clone turned up a few times. V usage is TRBV7-8 and J usage is TRBJ1-2, with D perhaps TRBD1 (6 bases). With 1 base removed from V and 7 bases from J, the gap between germline ends came to 7 bases. The germline V gene encodes CDR1 SGHVS and CDR2 FQNEAQ. The CDR3 is 12 residues long. CDR3 coding DNA: TGTGCCAGCAGCTTAGACAGGGCTGGCTACACCTTC. Its translation is CASSLDRAGYTF.

The genes are TRBV3-1 (or the pseudogene TRBV3-2) and TRBJ1-5; TRBD1 aligns across 9 bases. V lost 4 bases to trimming and J lost 1 base; unmatched junction nucleotides: 5. The CDR3 has 16 residues. Germline CDR1 LGHDT, CDR2 YNNKEL (reference sequence). The CDR3 sequence: CASSPGTGNSNQPQHF. The CDR3 DNA reads TGTGCCAGCAGCCCAGGGACAGGGAACAGCAATCAGCCCCAGCATTTT.